The sequence of this TCR beta chain was determined in a study of T-cell memory formation after mild COVID-19. About the study: For the most part, TCR clusters were specific to one donor.

Notes on this clonotype: No antigen is known for it.

Study-wide results and caveats: Pre-infection memory harbored some responding clones, suggesting cross-reactive memory joined. CD4+ contracting clones were mainly CM and EM; CD8+ ones, EMRA.

V was cut by 3 bases and J by 4 bases, with 11 bases left in between. This CDR3 region has 14 residues. Looked up from germline, CDR1 is SGHRS and CDR2 is YFSETQ. After 5'RACE with constant-segment primers, TCR alpha and TCR beta cDNA libraries carrying sample barcodes and UMIs were obtained. TCRdb redid the calling of the 5' RACE reads with MiXCR, one entry per CDR3 protein. The table shows roughly 170,000 distinct CDR3 sequences, with less than 20% occurring only once. The sample taken for sequencing was PBMCs or a T cell subset sorted from them (not recorded which). The chain joins TRBV5-1 to TRBJ1-5, with a tentative D call TRBD1 (5 bases). The clonotype originates from a man aged 18 to 35 who had mild COVID-19 (a few samples of this study predate the infection). Cell type and time point are not known. The CDR3 DNA follows: TGCGCCAGCAGCTCTGGAGGGGCAAATCAGCCCCAGCATTTT. It translates to CASSSGGANQPQHF.